One and the same sample provided the 21 T cell receptor beta chains below, sequenced in a study of cytomegalovirus exposure and HLA in healthy donors (TCRdb year 2017). Library prep was done by the immunoSEQ multiplex PCR assay. For the multiplex PCR, a mixture combining 60 forward primers for TCR Vbeta segments and 13 reverse primers for TCR Jbeta segments was used. Drawn from immuneACCESS, this table holds only the in-frame rearrangements with V and J called that TCRdb kept. Clones are partly lost; checked studies trace under half to an unresolved V gene and leave the rest unexplained. This sample's table has entries for about 210,000 clones. Roughly 0.98% of the sample comes from the top ten. Sequenced material: PBMCs. These TCRs come from a woman aged 25 to 39 in good health and CMV-seropositive.

J is TRBJ2-3 and V is TRBV7-9, with 7 nucleotides matching TRBD2. Germline values: CDR1 SEHNR, CDR2 FQNEAQ (reference sequence). V gave up 2 bases and J gave up 2 bases; unmatched junction bases: 7. The CDR3 loop spans 16 amino acids. The CDR3 region is CASSLKASGFTDTQYF. Here the CDR3 DNA reads TGTGCCAGCAGCTTAAAAGCTAGCGGATTCACAGATACGCAGTATTTT. Full variable domain (outside the CDR3, taken from reference TRBV7-9 and TRBJ2-3): DTGVSQNPRHKITKRGQNVTFRCDPISEHNRLYWYRQTLGQGPEFLTYFQNEAQLEKSRLLSDRFSAERPKGSFSTLEIQRTEQGDSAMYLCASSLKASGFTDTQYFGPGTRLTVL.

V and J are TRBV5-1 and TRBJ2-1, with 9 bases aligning to TRBD1. In germline, CDR1 is SGHRS, CDR2 YFSETQ. There are 15 residues in the CDR3. Trimming took 2 bases from V and 3 from J; bases not matched to a gene: 3. The chain's CDR3 is CASSFETGGYNEQFF. The CDR3 DNA is TGCGCCAGCAGCTTTGAGACAGGGGGCTACAATGAGCAGTTCTTC.

The rearrangement uses TRBV27 and TRBJ2-3, with D hard to call. With 6 bases removed from V and 4 bases from J, the gap between germline ends came to 5 bases. From germline, CDR1 is MNHEY and CDR2 SMNVEV (reference sequence). This CDR3 is 11 amino acids long. The CDR3 loop reads CASRYSDTQYF. In DNA form, the CDR3 reads TGTGCCAGCAGGTATTCAGATACGCAGTATTTT.

The chain carries TRBV19 and TRBJ1-5; TRBD1 might be the D (6 bases). Trimming stripped 3 bases from V and 4 bases from J, with 7 bases between. Germline loops: CDR1 LNHDA, CDR2 SQIVND (reference sequence). This CDR3 region has 13 residues. The CDR3 sequence is CASSIGTNQPQHF. The CDR3 DNA reads as TGTGCCAGTAGTATTGGGACAAATCAGCCCCAGCATTTT.

J is TRBJ1-1 and V is TRBV29-1; D ambiguous. V was pared by 3 bases and J by 3 bases, with 11 bases between. Germline V gene data show CDR1 as SQVTM and CDR2 as ANQGSEA. The CDR3 loop spans 13 amino acids. The CDR3 bases are TGCAGCGTTGAGAAGGAGAGGGACACTGAAGCTTTCTTT. This sequence encodes CSVEKERDTEAFF.

The chain joins TRBV4-1 to TRBJ1-4; D is unresolved. Trimming removed 4 bases from V and 5 bases from J, with 11 bases in between. Germline CDR1 MGHRA, CDR2 YSYEKL. The CDR3 spans 14 residues. The CDR3 nucleotides are TGCGCCAGCAGCCTACTCGGACTCAATGAAAAACTGTTTTTT. It is translated as CASSLLGLNEKLFF.

The chain carries TRBV28 and TRBJ2-7, with TRBD1 as a possible D gene (6 bases). This CDR3 is built from 13 residues. The V gene lost 8 bases and the J gene lost 2 bases, with 13 bases spanning the gap. Germline V gene data show CDR1 as MDHEN and CDR2 as SYDVKM. CDR3 in DNA: TGTGCCAGCTACACAGGGCCTCCCTACGAGCAGTACTTC. It is translated as CASYTGPPYEQYF.

The chain joins TRBV11-1 to TRBJ2-1; 9 bases are shared with TRBD2. The germline CDR1 and CDR2 sequences are SGHAT and FQDESV (reference sequence). This CDR3 is built from 18 residues. V lost 1 base, J lost 0 bases, and 7 bases stayed unmatched. The CDR3 spells CASSLGGAGGSSYNEQFF. The CDR3 DNA reads as TGTGCCAGCAGCTTAGGCGGAGCGGGGGGTAGCTCCTACAATGAGCAGTTCTTC.

The chain is built from TRBV9 and TRBJ2-1; 8 positions match TRBD2. After removal of 0 bases from V and 4 bases from J, the junction contained 6 bases not matched to a gene. Germline V gene data show CDR1 as SGDLS and CDR2 as YYNGEE. The CDR3 contains 16 residues. CDR3 DNA sequence: TGTGCCAGCAGCGTAGCACAACTAGCGGTTTACAATGAGCAGTTCTTC. This gives the protein CASSVAQLAVYNEQFF.

The chain employs TRBV6-6 and TRBJ1-1, with TRBD1 identical over 8 bases. This CDR3 contains 14 residues. V shed 6 bases and J 8 bases; nucleotides not matched to a gene: 11. The germline V gene has CDR1 MNHNY and CDR2 SVGAGI (reference sequence). The CDR3 sequence is CASRDRAKESEAFF. In DNA form, the CDR3 reads TGTGCCAGCAGGGACAGGGCGAAGGAGTCGGAAGCTTTCTTT.

The DNA of the CDR3 is TGCGCCAGCAGTGACAGGGTCCATGAGCAGTTCTTC. It codes for CASSDRVHEQFF. The chain employs TRBV10-1 and TRBJ2-1; perhaps TRBD1 as D (5 bases). There are 12 residues in the CDR3. V was cut by 3 bases and J by 8 bases, with 8 bases left in between. CDR1 WNHNN and CDR2 SYGVQD come from the germline V gene (reference sequence).

The chain combines TRBV6-5 with TRBJ1-2; D unresolved. This CDR3 has 11 residues. CDR1 is MNHEY and CDR2 is SVGAGI in the germline V gene. The CDR3 spells CAARRYYGYTF. The CDR3 DNA reads TGTGCGGCCAGGCGTTACTATGGCTACACCTTC.

The rearrangement links TRBV10-3 to TRBJ1-2; 8 bases map to TRBD1. The V gene end was trimmed by 4 bases and the J gene end by 4 bases; junction bases not matched to a gene: 5. This CDR3 has 14 amino acids. The germline gives CDR1 ENHRY, CDR2 SYGVKD. This CDR3 reads CAISGPGGSYGYTF. CDR3 DNA: TGTGCCATCAGTGGACCAGGGGGCAGCTATGGCTACACCTTC.

The chain couples TRBV30 to TRBJ2-7; 14 bases align to TRBD2. The germline gives CDR1 GTSNPN, CDR2 SVGIG (reference sequence). Trimming at V came to 4 bases and at J to 7 bases, leaving 9 bases not matched to a gene. This CDR3 is built from 15 residues. CDR3 amino acids: CAWTKGLAGVGEQYF. The DNA for the CDR3 is TGTGCCTGGACAAAGGGACTAGCGGGAGTGGGTGAGCAGTACTTC. The complete variable domain, with remaining parts taken from reference TRBV30 and TRBJ2-7, reads SQTIHQWPATLVQPVGSPLSLECTVEGTSNPNLYWYRQAAGRGLQLLFYSVGIGQISSEVPQNLSASRPQDRQFILSSKKLLLSDSGFYLCAWTKGLAGVGEQYFGPGTRLTVT.

The CDR3 loop is CASSSQTVSYEQYF. The CDR3, as DNA: TGTGCCAGCAGCTCACAGACGGTCTCCTACGAGCAGTACTTC. The chain couples TRBV6-5 to TRBJ2-7; no definite D call. Germline assignment: CDR1 MNHEY and CDR2 SVGAGI. This CDR3 region has 14 residues. V lost 6 bases to trimming and J lost 0 bases, with 12 bases between them.

V and J are TRBV18 and TRBJ2-3; 16 nucleotides align to TRBD2. The CDR3 is 18 amino acids. Germline CDR1 reads KGHSH; CDR2 reads LQKENI. Trimming at V came to 4 bases and at J to 5 bases, leaving 9 bases not matched to a gene. The CDR3, as DNA: TGTGCCAGCTCACACCGGGCCGGGACTAGCGGGGGGGAAGATACGCAGTATTTT. Residues: CASSHRAGTSGGEDTQYF.

V usage is TRBV9 and J usage is TRBJ2-2; maybe TRBD1 (5 bases). Germline V gene sequence: CDR1 SGDLS, CDR2 YYNGEE. The CDR3 spans 15 residues. V lost 3 bases to trimming and J lost 4 bases, with 13 bases between them. This CDR3 is CASSAQGPLTGELFF. CDR3 DNA sequence: TGTGCCAGCAGCGCCCAGGGCCCCCTCACCGGGGAGCTGTTTTTT. Using reference TRBV9 and TRBJ2-2 for the parts outside the CDR3, the full variable domain is DSGVTQTPKHLITATGQRVTLRCSPRSGDLSVYWYQQSLDQGLQFLIQYYNGEERAKGNILERFSAQQFPDLHSELNLSSLELGDSALYFCASSAQGPLTGELFFGEGSRLTVL.

The V and J genes are TRBV7-2 and TRBJ2-3; 14 bases map to TRBD2. Trimming removed 5 bases from V and 4 bases from J; junction bases left unmatched: 8. Germline V gives CDR1 SGHTA, CDR2 FQGNSA. CDR3 length: 17 residues. The chain's CDR3 is CASSAFGLAGGPDTQYF. The DNA for the CDR3 is TGTGCCAGCAGCGCCTTCGGACTAGCGGGGGGTCCAGATACGCAGTATTTT.

V gene TRBV7-9 combines with J gene TRBJ1-1, with a tentative D call TRBD1 (5 bases). Germline-derived CDR1 and CDR2 are SEHNR and FQNEAQ (reference sequence). The CDR3 is 14 amino acids. V was cut by 8 bases and J by 5 bases, with 18 bases left in between. The CDR3: CASGVNWKGTEAFF. The CDR3, as DNA: TGTGCCAGCGGCGTTAACTGGAAGGGGACTGAAGCTTTCTTT.

CDR3 bases: TGTGCCAGCGCGGGTTTCAGCTCCTACAATGAGCAGTTCTTC. Protein: CASAGFSSYNEQFF. The J gene is TRBJ2-1, the V gene TRBV11-2, with D perhaps TRBD2 (5 bases). Germline assignment: CDR1 SGHAT and CDR2 FQNNGV. Trimming shortened V by 8 bases and J by 0 bases, and 11 bases separated the two germline ends. The CDR3 has 14 residues. Full variable domain (missing parts from reference TRBV11-2 and TRBJ2-1): EAGVAQSPRYKIIEKRQSVAFWCNPISGHATLYWYQQILGQGPKLLIQFQNNGVVDDSQLPKDRFSAERLKGVDSTLKIQPAKLEDSAVYLCASAGFSSYNEQFFGPGTRLTVL.

The chain joins TRBV4-3 to TRBJ2-2, with 10 bases identical to TRBD1. The CDR3 consists of 17 residues. From germline, CDR1 is LGHNA and CDR2 YSLEER. Losses at the gene ends were 0 bases for V and 3 bases for J; bases not matched to a gene: 4. The CDR3 coding sequence is TGCGCCAGCAGCCAAGATATGGGGACAGGGGACACCGGGGAGCTGTTTTTT. Translated: CASSQDMGTGDTGELFF.